The 26 T cell receptor beta chains listed next were all sequenced from one sample in a study of OX40 agonist ivuxolimab in advanced cancers. Profiling relied on immunoSEQ multiplex PCR, and the TCRdb table lists in-frame clones only, not all of them. The sample holds about 65,000 clones; around 86% are singletons and the top ten take under 0.5%. The sample in question was CD4+ or CD8+ T cells sorted from blood, obtained in a trial of the OX40 agonist ivuxolimab. Receptors originate from an adult with an advanced solid tumor such as melanoma, head and neck, liver or kidney cancer.

The count of this clone is one. The rearrangement joins TRBV19 to TRBJ1-1; 7 bases are shared with TRBD1. This CDR3 spans 14 amino acids. Per the germline V gene, CDR1 is LNHDA and CDR2 is SQIVND (reference sequence). Losses at the gene ends were 5 bases for V and 7 bases for J; bases not matched to a gene: 10. In nucleotides, the CDR3 is TGTGCCAGTAGTGGAACAGGACAGGCTTATGAAGCTTTCTTT. Its protein product is CASSGTGQAYEAFF.

The chain combines TRBV11-2 with TRBJ2-7, with TRBD2 identical over 8 bases. The CDR3 is made up of 16 amino acids. Trimming took 4 bases from V and 3 from J; bases not matched to a gene: 11. Germline V gene data show CDR1 as SGHAT and CDR2 as FQNNGV. This CDR3 is CASSYRERGLSYEQYF. In DNA, the CDR3 is TGTGCCAGCAGCTATAGGGAGCGGGGGCTTAGCTACGAGCAGTACTTC.

The sample holds one count of this clone. This rearrangement joins TRBV27 to TRBJ2-1, with a tentative D call TRBD1 (7 bases). V shed 9 bases and J shed 5 bases, with 14 bases lying between them. CDR1 is MNHEY, CDR2 SMNVEV, per germline (reference sequence). The CDR3 has 13 amino acids. CDR3 protein: CASTDRRDNEQFF. The CDR3 region has the DNA TGTGCCAGTACGGACAGGAGGGACAATGAGCAGTTCTTC.

The V gene is TRBV5-4, the J gene TRBJ2-1, with 14 bases aligning to TRBD2. Germline CDR1 is SGHNT and CDR2 is YYREEE (reference sequence). Trimming cost V 4 bases and J 4 bases; bases outside gene matches: 10. The CDR3 contains 18 residues. The CDR3 spells CASSQTSGGAPNYNEQFF. In nucleotides, the CDR3 is TGTGCCAGCAGCCAGACTAGCGGGGGGGCACCTAATTACAATGAGCAGTTCTTC.

The chain carries TRBV5-1 and TRBJ1-2; D might be TRBD1 (5 bases). Trimming took 0 bases from V and 8 from J, leaving 23 bases between them. The CDR3 has 17 residues. Germline loops: CDR1 SGHRS, CDR2 YFSETQ. The CDR3 spells CASSLGPQGPGLTGYTF. CDR3 nucleotides: TGCGCCAGCAGCTTGGGGCCCCAGGGTCCAGGCTTAACCGGCTACACCTTC.

The rearrangement links TRBV4-1 to TRBJ2-4, with a weak D call TRBD2 (7 bases). Germline CDR1 reads MGHRA; CDR2 reads YSYEKL. Trimming shortened V by 4 bases and J by 6 bases, and 22 bases separated the two germline ends. The CDR3 spans 17 residues. This CDR3 reads CASSRGGLAVLGNIQYF. As DNA, the CDR3 is TGCGCCAGCAGCCGGGGGGGGCTAGCGGTACTCGGAAACATTCAGTACTTC.

This chain uses TRBV27 with TRBJ1-6; perhaps TRBD1 as D (6 bases). Germline CDR1 is MNHEY and CDR2 is SMNVEV (reference sequence). V was shortened by 1 base and J by 1 base, with 11 bases between the two germline ends. The CDR3 has 17 residues. DNA of the CDR3: TGTGCCAGCAGTTTATGGCAGGGACAATCCTATAATTCACCCCTCCACTTT. It codes for CASSLWQGQSYNSPLHF.

The chain is built from TRBV14 and TRBJ2-1; D is ambiguous. V lost 2 bases and J 7 bases, leaving 6 bases between the germline ends. Germline lookup yields CDR1 SGHDN and CDR2 FVKESK. The CDR3 contains 12 residues. CDR3 in DNA: TGTGCCAGCAGCCAACAGAGAAATGAGCAGTTCTTC. Translating it yields CASSQQRNEQFF.

The chain carries TRBV5-1 and TRBJ2-5; D gene unclear. The V end lost 4 bases, the J end lost 4 bases, and 14 bases lay between the germline ends. This CDR3 region has 14 residues. The germline CDR1 and CDR2 sequences are SGHRS and YFSETQ. The CDR3 sequence is CASSPRVGGETQYF. The CDR3 DNA reads as TGCGCCAGCAGCCCCCGCGTGGGTGGAGAGACCCAGTACTTC. Based on the CDR3 plus reference TRBV5-1 and TRBJ2-5, the full variable domain is KAGVTQTPRYLIKTRGQQVTLSCSPISGHRSVSWYQQTPGQGLQFLFEYFSETQRNKGNFPGRFSGRQFSNSRSEMNVSTLELGDSALYLCASSPRVGGETQYFGPGTRLLVL.

The chain employs TRBV11-2 and TRBJ1-4; D is perhaps TRBD1 (6 bases). Trimming removed 1 base from V and 8 bases from J, with 17 bases in between. The CDR3 is made up of 16 amino acids. CDR1 SGHAT and CDR2 FQNNGV come from the germline V gene. This chain's CDR3 is CASSLGRAGVREKLFF. CDR3 DNA sequence: TGTGCCAGCAGCTTAGGTCGGGCAGGGGTAAGGGAAAAACTGTTTTTT.

The J gene is TRBJ1-1, the V gene TRBV7-2; 7 nucleotides align to TRBD1. V trimming: 1 base; J trimming: 0 bases; junction bases outside the gene matches: 2. This CDR3 spans 15 amino acids. Germline CDR1 and CDR2: SGHTA and FQGNSA. CDR3 in DNA: TGTGCCAGCAGCTTAGACGGGACAGTGAACACTGAAGCTTTCTTT. Its protein product is CASSLDGTVNTEAFF. The full variable domain, its missing parts supplied by reference TRBV7-2 and TRBJ1-1, is GAGVSQSPSNKVTEKGKDVELRCDPISGHTALYWYRQSLGQGLEFLIYFQGNSAPDKSGLPSDRFSAERTGGSVSTLTIQRTQQEDSAVYLCASSLDGTVNTEAFFGQGTRLTVV.

The genes are TRBV5-1 and TRBJ1-4; the D is unclear. The V end was cut by 4 bases, the J end by 0 bases, with 10 bases between. CDR1 and CDR2 (germline): SGHRS, YFSETQ. This CDR3 is built from 15 residues. CDR3 sequence (DNA): TGCGCCAGCAGCCCCGTGGGTACAACTAATGAAAAACTGTTTTTT. It is translated as CASSPVGTTNEKLFF.

J is TRBJ1-1 and V is TRBV5-6, with D perhaps TRBD1 (5 bases). Trimming left V 3 bases short and J 6 bases short, with 21 bases between. The CDR3 runs to 16 residues. The germline V gene encodes CDR1 SGHDT and CDR2 YYEEEE. CDR3 DNA sequence: TGTGCCAGCAGCTCGACAGTCCGATCCAGCCAGGCTGAAGCTTTCTTT. It encodes CASSSTVRSSQAEAFF.

This sequence joins TRBV6-1 and TRBJ2-7; a possible D gene is TRBD1 (6 bases). V shed 3 bases and J shed 0 bases, with 9 bases lying between them. Germline loops: CDR1 MNHNS, CDR2 SASEGT. The CDR3 is 14 amino acids. The CDR3 sequence is CASSEQGRSYEQYF. As DNA, the CDR3 is TGTGCCAGCAGTGAGCAGGGGCGCTCCTACGAGCAGTACTTC.

The J gene is TRBJ2-7, the V gene TRBV10-3, with 13 bases identical to TRBD2. Looked up from germline, CDR1 is ENHRY and CDR2 is SYGVKD. After removal of 2 bases from V and 3 bases from J, the junction contained 4 bases not matched to a gene. This CDR3 is 16 amino acids long. CDR3 sequence reads: CAISEGGLAGDYEQYF. Written as DNA, the CDR3 is TGTGCCATCAGTGAGGGAGGACTAGCGGGAGACTACGAGCAGTACTTC.

The chain joins TRBV19 to TRBJ2-6; D is perhaps TRBD1 or TRBD2 (5 bases each). The CDR3 runs to 15 residues. V gave up 7 bases and J gave up 1 base, with 11 bases separating them. Germline CDR1 LNHDA, CDR2 SQIVND (reference sequence). The CDR3 nucleotides read TGTGCCAGTACCCGGGACGTTTCTGGGGCCAACGTCCTGACTTTC. Its protein is CASTRDVSGANVLTF.

The chain is built from TRBV29-1 and TRBJ1-2, with 10 bases identical to TRBD1. After removal of 6 bases from V and 5 bases from J, the junction contained 12 bases not matched to a gene. Per germline, CDR1 SQVTM and CDR2 ANQGSEA. The CDR3 covers 15 residues. CDR3 amino acids: CSVGTGASEIYGYTF. The CDR3, as DNA: TGCAGCGTGGGGACAGGGGCCTCCGAAATTTATGGCTACACCTTC.

This rearrangement joins TRBV4-3 to TRBJ1-2; D may be TRBD1 (5 bases). Germline V CDR1 and CDR2: LGHNA, YSLEER. The V end lost 0 bases, the J end lost 6 bases, and 17 bases lay between the germline ends. The CDR3 runs 16 residues. The CDR3 spells CASSQESRRRGDGYTF. DNA of the CDR3: TGCGCCAGCAGCCAAGAGTCTAGGCGTCGGGGGGATGGCTACACCTTC.

The chain has TRBV10-3 and TRBJ2-7, with D unclear. V gave up 5 bases and J gave up 4 bases, with 12 bases separating them. CDR3 length equals 13 residues. Germline CDR1 and CDR2: ENHRY and SYGVKD. CDR3 DNA: TGTGCCATCAGTTCAGATACCCTTTACGAGCAGTACTTC. Amino acids: CAISSDTLYEQYF.

The DNA of the CDR3 is TGCGCCAGCAGCTTCGGACCGGTGAATTCACCCCTCCACTTT. This sequence encodes CASSFGPVNSPLHF. This chain uses TRBV5-1 with TRBJ1-6; D is undetermined. V was clipped by 2 bases and J by 7 bases, with 10 bases between them. The germline V gene has CDR1 SGHRS and CDR2 YFSETQ. The length of the CDR3 is 14 residues.

This clone was found once. The chain links TRBV5-1 to TRBJ1-5; 8 positions match TRBD1. V lost 0 bases, J lost 3 bases, and 5 bases stayed unmatched. This CDR3 region has 16 residues. Germline CDR1 reads SGHRS; CDR2 reads YFSETQ. Here the CDR3 reads CASSLGDRWDNQPQHF. The CDR3 DNA follows: TGCGCCAGCAGCTTGGGGGACAGGTGGGACAATCAGCCCCAGCATTTT. Supplemented by reference TRBV5-1 and TRBJ1-5, the full variable domain reads KAGVTQTPRYLIKTRGQQVTLSCSPISGHRSVSWYQQTPGQGLQFLFEYFSETQRNKGNFPGRFSGRQFSNSRSEMNVSTLELGDSALYLCASSLGDRWDNQPQHFGDGTRLSIL.

Of note for this clone: The junction does not match germline at one end; this may be a read error. The chain carries TRBV27 and TRBJ1-5; no definite D call. This CDR3 comprises 15 residues. CDR1 MNHEY and CDR2 SMNVEV come from the germline V gene (reference sequence). The CDR3 region is CASRREFNSNQPRHF. The CDR3 DNA reads TGTGCCAGCAGGAGGGAGTTTAATAGCAATCAGCCCCGGCATTTT.

The CDR3 reads CASSEGIKLFF. The DNA of the CDR3 is TGTGCCAGCAGTGAAGGGATAAAACTGTTTTTT. The chain joins TRBV6-5 to TRBJ1-4; unclear D gene. Germline assignment: CDR1 MNHEY and CDR2 SVGAGI. This CDR3 is 11 amino acids long. V was shortened by 5 bases and J by 10 bases, with 8 bases between the two germline ends.

The chain links TRBV25-1 to TRBJ1-2; 7 bases map to TRBD1. V shed 7 bases, J shed 4 bases, and the junction held 12 bases outside the gene matches. CDR1 MGHDK and CDR2 SYGVNS come from the germline V gene. This CDR3 comprises 15 residues. CDR3 loop: CASNQLTGIFYGYTF. CDR3 bases: TGTGCCAGCAACCAACTGACAGGGATATTCTATGGCTACACCTTC.

The chain combines TRBV30 with TRBJ2-1; 7 bases match TRBD2. From germline, CDR1 is GTSNPN and CDR2 SVGIG (reference sequence). The CDR3 runs to 12 residues. V lost 8 bases and J lost 6; bases outside the gene matches: 7. CDR3 amino acids: CAALSGGNEQFF. The CDR3 region has the DNA TGTGCCGCCCTGTCGGGGGGCAATGAGCAGTTCTTC.

CDR3 sequence reads: CASSVENSPLHF. CDR3 sequence (DNA): TGTGCCAGCAGTGTGGAGAATTCACCCCTCCACTTT. This chain joins TRBV6-1 and TRBJ1-6; D is undetermined. Deletions cut 4 bases from V and 7 bases from J, with 5 bases between. Per the germline V gene, CDR1 is MNHNS and CDR2 is SASEGT. There are 12 residues in the CDR3.